This T cell receptor beta chain was sequenced during a study of STAT5B mutations in CD4+ large granular lymphocyte leukemia. General study points: Without putative leukemic clones, patient CD4-sorted repertoires remained more clonal than healthy CD4+ repertoires. Approximately 25% of private leukemic clonotypes occurred rarely in other patients' non-leukemic repertoires.

Germline CDR1 MNHNS, CDR2 SASEGT. The J segment lost 7 bases and the V segment lost 7 bases, leaving 9 bases of the junction unmatched. This CDR3 spans 14 amino acids. The assay was run at survey level. Produced via immunoSEQ multiplex PCR; TCRdb's table is partial and in-frame only. The sample consists of roughly 48,000 clones, approximately 70% of them appearing once. Remarks on this clone: Its antigen is currently unknown.

The V gene is TRBV6-1, the J gene TRBJ2-7, with 11 bases lining up with TRBD1. Sequenced input: CD4+ T cells from blood buffy coats. The receptor was derived from a human donor in good health. The CDR3 coding sequence is TGTGCCAGCACCCCCTGGACAGGGGGCGGAGAGCAGTACGTC. It codes for CASTPWTGGGEQYV.